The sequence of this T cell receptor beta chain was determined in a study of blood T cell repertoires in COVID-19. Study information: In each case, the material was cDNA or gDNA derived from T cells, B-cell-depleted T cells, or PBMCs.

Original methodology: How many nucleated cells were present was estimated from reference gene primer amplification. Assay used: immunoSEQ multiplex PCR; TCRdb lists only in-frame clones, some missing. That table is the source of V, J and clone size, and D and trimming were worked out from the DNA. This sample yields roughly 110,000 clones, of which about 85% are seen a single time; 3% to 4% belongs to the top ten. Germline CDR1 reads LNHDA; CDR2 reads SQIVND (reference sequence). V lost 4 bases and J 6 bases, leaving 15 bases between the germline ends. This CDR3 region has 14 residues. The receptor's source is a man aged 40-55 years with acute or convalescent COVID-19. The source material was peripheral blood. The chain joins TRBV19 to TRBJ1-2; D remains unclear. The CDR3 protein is CASSSVGFGHGYTF. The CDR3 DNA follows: TGTGCCAGTAGTAGCGTGGGCTTCGGCCATGGCTACACCTTC. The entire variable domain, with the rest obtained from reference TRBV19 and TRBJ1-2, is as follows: DGGITQSPKYLFRKEGQNVTLSCEQNLNHDAMYWYRQDPGQGLRLIYYSQIVNDFQKGDIAEGYSVSREKKESFPLTVTSAQKNPTAFYLCASSSVGFGHGYTFGSGTRLTVV.